This TCR beta chain is from a study of cytomegalovirus exposure and HLA in healthy donors. Turning to the study itself: Assignment to the Caucasian-associated ancestry cluster applied to about 80% of the 300 to 500 genotyped donors.

PCR used 60 Vbeta primers and 13 Jbeta primers. Assay used: immunoSEQ multiplex PCR; TCRdb lists only in-frame clones, some missing. The sample shows approximately 170,000 clones, around 83% of them seen only once. Donors counted as nominally healthy when sampled, yet unrecorded immune exposures were likely. Germline trimming cut 3 bases from V and 6 bases from J; bases unmatched to any gene: 6. The CDR3 is 14 amino acids. Germline V lookup: CDR1 KGHSH, CDR2 LQKENI. Specimen: PBMCs. The chain couples TRBV18 to TRBJ1-2, with 8 bases aligning to TRBD1. This TCR derives from a man aged 50 to 59 in good health and CMV-seropositive. CDR3 coding DNA: TGTGCCAGCTCACCCGGACAGGGCAAAAATGGCTACACCTTC. Protein sequence: CASSPGQGKNGYTF.